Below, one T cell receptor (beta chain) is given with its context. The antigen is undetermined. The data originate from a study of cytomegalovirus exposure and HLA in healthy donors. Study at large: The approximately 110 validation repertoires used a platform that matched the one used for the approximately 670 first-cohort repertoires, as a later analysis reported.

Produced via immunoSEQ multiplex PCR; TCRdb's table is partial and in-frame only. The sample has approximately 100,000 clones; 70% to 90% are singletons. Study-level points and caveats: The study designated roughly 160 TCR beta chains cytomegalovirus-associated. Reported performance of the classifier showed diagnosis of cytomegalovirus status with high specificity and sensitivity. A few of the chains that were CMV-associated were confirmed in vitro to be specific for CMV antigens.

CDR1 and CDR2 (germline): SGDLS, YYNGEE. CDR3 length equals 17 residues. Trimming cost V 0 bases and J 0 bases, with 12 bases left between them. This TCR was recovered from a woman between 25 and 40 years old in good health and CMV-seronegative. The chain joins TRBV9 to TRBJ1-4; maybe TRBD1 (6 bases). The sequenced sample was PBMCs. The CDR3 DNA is TGTGCCAGCAGCGTAGTCCCAGAGGGGGCAACTAATGAAAAACTGTTTTTT. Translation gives CASSVVPEGATNEKLFF.